The TCR beta chain described here comes from a study of cytomegalovirus exposure and HLA in healthy donors. General study points: The authors later found most CMV-associated TCR beta chains appeared HLA-restricted. In a later analysis, a missense DCLRE1C variant was linked to TCR beta V- and J-gene trimming.

V lost 7 bases, J lost 2 bases, and 9 bases stayed unmatched. Germline assignment: CDR1 MNHEY and CDR2 SMNVEV (reference sequence). CDR3 length: 15 amino acids. Comment on this clone: Its antigen is unidentified.

13 Jbeta primers and 60 Vbeta primers were used for the PCR. Profiled with immunoSEQ multiplex PCR; TCRdb holds only in-frame clones, not every one. Found here are some 140,000 clones, 75% to 85% of them singletons; the top ten hold 2.5% to 3.5%. The chain combines TRBV27 with TRBJ2-7, with 9 nucleotides matching TRBD2. This TCR came from a female donor in good health and CMV-seronegative. The sample was PBMCs. CDR3 sequence reads: CASTPSAGGPYEQYF. In nucleotides, the CDR3 is TGTGCCAGCACCCCCTCAGCGGGGGGCCCCTACGAGCAGTACTTC.